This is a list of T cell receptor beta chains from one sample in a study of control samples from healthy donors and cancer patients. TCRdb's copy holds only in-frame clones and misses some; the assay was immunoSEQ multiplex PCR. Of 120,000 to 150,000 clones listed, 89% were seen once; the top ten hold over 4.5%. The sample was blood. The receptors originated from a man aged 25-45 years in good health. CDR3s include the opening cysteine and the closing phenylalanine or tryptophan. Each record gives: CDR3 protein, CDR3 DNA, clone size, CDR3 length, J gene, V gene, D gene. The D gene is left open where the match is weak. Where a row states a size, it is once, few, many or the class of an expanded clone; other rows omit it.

CDR3 protein: CASSLGGGKAFF
CDR3 DNA: TGTGCCAGCAGCTTAGGAGGTGGTAAAGCTTTCTTT
clone size: .
CDR3 length: 12
J gene: TRBJ1-1
V gene: TRBV7-3
D gene: .

CDR3 protein: CASSQEQGGRGYTF
CDR3 DNA: TGCGCCAGCAGCCAAGAGCAGGGGGGTAGAGGCTACACCTTC
clone size: .
CDR3 length: 14
J gene: TRBJ1-2
V gene: TRBV4-3
D gene: TRBD1

CDR3 protein: CASSPESVSNQPQHF
CDR3 DNA: TGTGCCAGCAGCCCGGAGAGCGTTAGCAATCAGCCCCAGCATTTT
clone size: .
CDR3 length: 15
J gene: TRBJ1-5
V gene: TRBV7-8
D gene: .

CDR3 protein: CASSLGGVGDTEAFF
CDR3 DNA: TGTGCCAGCAGCTTAGGGGGAGTCGGAGACACTGAAGCTTTCTTT
clone size: .
CDR3 length: 15
J gene: TRBJ1-1
V gene: TRBV7-2
D gene: .

CDR3 protein: CASSLTWSSYEQYF
CDR3 DNA: TGTGCCAGCAGCTTAACTTGGAGCTCCTACGAGCAGTACTTC
clone size: .
CDR3 length: 14
J gene: TRBJ2-7
V gene: TRBV11-1
D gene: .

CDR3 protein: CASNRRRMNSDTQYF
CDR3 DNA: TGCGCCAGCAATCGGAGACGCATGAACTCAGATACGCAGTATTTT
clone size: .
CDR3 length: 15
J gene: TRBJ2-3
V gene: TRBV4-3
D gene: .

CDR3 protein: CASSQEVTGRQYF
CDR3 DNA: TGTGCCAGCAGCCAAGAGGTGACAGGGAGGCAGTACTTC
clone size: .
CDR3 length: 13
J gene: TRBJ2-7
V gene: TRBV3-1/TRBV3-2
D gene: TRBD1

CDR3 protein: CASSPTRDVEQYF
CDR3 DNA: TGTGCCAGCTCACCTACGCGGGACGTCGAGCAGTACTTC
clone size: .
CDR3 length: 13
J gene: TRBJ2-7
V gene: TRBV18
D gene: .

CDR3 protein: CATKSTSGISEQFF
CDR3 DNA: TGTGCCACCAAATCGACTAGCGGGATAAGCGAGCAGTTCTTC
clone size: once
CDR3 length: 14
J gene: TRBJ2-1
V gene: TRBV24-1
D gene: TRBD2

CDR3 protein: CAWSAADRETYEQYF
CDR3 DNA: TGTGCCTGGAGTGCCGCGGACAGGGAAACCTACGAGCAGTACTTC
clone size: .
CDR3 length: 15
J gene: TRBJ2-7
V gene: TRBV30
D gene: TRBD1

CDR3 protein: CASSQQNLNSPLHF
CDR3 DNA: TGCGCCAGCAGCCAACAGAACCTTAATTCACCCCTCCACTTT
clone size: few
CDR3 length: 14
J gene: TRBJ1-6
V gene: TRBV4-1
D gene: .

CDR3 protein: CATGRDYNEQFF
CDR3 DNA: TGTGCCACGGGGAGGGACTACAATGAGCAGTTCTTC
clone size: once
CDR3 length: 12
J gene: TRBJ2-1
V gene: TRBV24-1
D gene: TRBD2

CDR3 protein: CASSPTPTRTHTGELFF
CDR3 DNA: TGTGCCAGCAGCCCGACCCCTACTAGGACCCACACCGGGGAGCTGTTTTTT
clone size: .
CDR3 length: 17
J gene: TRBJ2-2
V gene: TRBV5-4
D gene: .

CDR3 protein: CATSNDRVEGINQPQHF
CDR3 DNA: TGTGCCACCAGCAACGACAGGGTAGAGGGGATTAATCAGCCCCAGCATTTT
clone size: .
CDR3 length: 17
J gene: TRBJ1-5
V gene: TRBV15
D gene: TRBD1

CDR3 protein: CASSQGETQYF
CDR3 DNA: TGTGCCAGCAGCCAGGGGGAGACCCAGTACTTC
clone size: .
CDR3 length: 11
J gene: TRBJ2-5
V gene: TRBV12-3/TRBV12-4
D gene: .

CDR3 protein: CASSEYGTPQETQYF
CDR3 DNA: TGTGCCAGCAGTGAATATGGGACACCTCAAGAGACCCAGTACTTC
clone size: .
CDR3 length: 15
J gene: TRBJ2-5
V gene: TRBV2
D gene: .

CDR3 protein: CASSPTGTSGGTDTQYF
CDR3 DNA: TGTGCCAGCAGCCCGACGGGGACTAGCGGAGGCACAGATACGCAGTATTTT
clone size: .
CDR3 length: 17
J gene: TRBJ2-3
V gene: TRBV28
D gene: TRBD2

CDR3 protein: CASGGIGKLFF
CDR3 DNA: TGTGCCAGTGGGGGGATCGGAAAACTGTTTTTT
clone size: .
CDR3 length: 11
J gene: TRBJ1-4
V gene: TRBV19
D gene: .

CDR3 protein: CASSFSVGASYEQYF
CDR3 DNA: TGTGCCAGCAGCTTCTCAGTGGGCGCTTCGTACGAGCAGTACTTC
clone size: .
CDR3 length: 15
J gene: TRBJ2-7
V gene: TRBV5-4
D gene: .

CDR3 protein: CASSYGAGADTQYF
CDR3 DNA: TGTGCCAGCAGTTATGGAGCGGGAGCCGATACGCAGTATTTT
clone size: .
CDR3 length: 14
J gene: TRBJ2-3
V gene: TRBV6-2/TRBV6-3
D gene: TRBD2

CDR3 protein: CASKTASPSTDTQYF
CDR3 DNA: TGTGCCAGTAAAACGGCCTCCCCTAGCACAGATACGCAGTATTTT
clone size: .
CDR3 length: 15
J gene: TRBJ2-3
V gene: TRBV19
D gene: .

CDR3 protein: CASSILGGTYEQYF
CDR3 DNA: TGTGCCAGTAGTATCTTGGGCGGCACCTACGAGCAGTACTTC
clone size: .
CDR3 length: 14
J gene: TRBJ2-7
V gene: TRBV19
D gene: .

CDR3 protein: CATSDPSGLQETQYF
CDR3 DNA: TGTGCCACCAGTGACCCAAGTGGACTGCAAGAGACCCAGTACTTC
clone size: .
CDR3 length: 15
J gene: TRBJ2-5
V gene: TRBV24-1
D gene: .

CDR3 protein: CASSSRGTEAFF
CDR3 DNA: TGTGCCAGCAGCTCACGAGGGACTGAAGCTTTCTTT
clone size: once
CDR3 length: 12
J gene: TRBJ1-1
V gene: TRBV5-4
D gene: .

CDR3 protein: CASSQDGQGGLAGAIWENEQFF
CDR3 DNA: TGCGCCAGCAGCCAAGACGGACAGGGAGGCCTAGCGGGGGCCATATGGGAAAATGAGCAGTTCTTC
clone size: .
CDR3 length: 22
J gene: TRBJ2-1
V gene: TRBV4-3
D gene: TRBD2

CDR3 protein: CASSWGTSGETQYF
CDR3 DNA: TGCGCCAGCAGCTGGGGGACTAGCGGAGAGACCCAGTACTTC
clone size: .
CDR3 length: 14
J gene: TRBJ2-5
V gene: TRBV5-1
D gene: TRBD2

CDR3 protein: CASTPLVNSNQPQHF
CDR3 DNA: TGTGCCAGTACTCCTCTCGTTAATAGCAATCAGCCCCAGCATTTT
clone size: once
CDR3 length: 15
J gene: TRBJ1-5
V gene: TRBV19
D gene: .

CDR3 protein: CASSSPLAAQETQYF
CDR3 DNA: TGTGCCAGCAGTTCCCCCTTGGCAGCCCAAGAGACCCAGTACTTC
clone size: .
CDR3 length: 15
J gene: TRBJ2-5
V gene: TRBV27
D gene: .

CDR3 protein: CASSYSIQGAGSYEQYF
CDR3 DNA: TGTGCCAGCAGTTACTCTATACAGGGGGCCGGCTCCTACGAGCAGTACTTC
clone size: .
CDR3 length: 17
J gene: TRBJ2-7
V gene: TRBV6-2/TRBV6-3
D gene: TRBD1

CDR3 protein: CASSFGPSSYNEQFF
CDR3 DNA: TGTGCCAGCAGCTTTGGCCCTAGCTCCTACAATGAGCAGTTCTTC
clone size: .
CDR3 length: 15
J gene: TRBJ2-1
V gene: TRBV5-6
D gene: .

CDR3 protein: CASSSQGRGYGYTF
CDR3 DNA: TGTGCCAGCAGTTCACAGGGTCGGGGCTATGGCTACACCTTC
clone size: .
CDR3 length: 14
J gene: TRBJ1-2
V gene: TRBV6-2/TRBV6-3
D gene: .

CDR3 protein: CASSFGVGQYF
CDR3 DNA: TGTGCCAGCAGTTTCGGGGTCGGGCAGTACTTC
clone size: once
CDR3 length: 11
J gene: TRBJ2-7
V gene: TRBV12-3/TRBV12-4
D gene: .

CDR3 protein: CASSPGSGANVLTF
CDR3 DNA: TGTGCCAGCTCACCGGGTTCCGGGGCCAACGTCCTGACTTTC
clone size: .
CDR3 length: 14
J gene: TRBJ2-6
V gene: TRBV18
D gene: .

CDR3 protein: CASSHDPSGGLNTDTQYF
CDR3 DNA: TGTGCCAGCAGCCATGACCCTAGCGGGGGCCTAAACACAGATACGCAGTATTTT
clone size: .
CDR3 length: 18
J gene: TRBJ2-3
V gene: TRBV7-2
D gene: TRBD2

CDR3 protein: CASSPYLGFEQYF
CDR3 DNA: TGTGCCAGCAGCCCCTACCTCGGGTTCGAGCAGTACTTC
clone size: .
CDR3 length: 13
J gene: TRBJ2-7
V gene: TRBV7-9
D gene: .

CDR3 protein: CASTAPGAVNTEAFF
CDR3 DNA: TGTGCCAGCACGGCCCCTGGGGCGGTGAACACTGAAGCTTTCTTT
clone size: .
CDR3 length: 15
J gene: TRBJ1-1
V gene: TRBV21-1
D gene: .

CDR3 protein: CASSQDRFAGSRLREQYF
CDR3 DNA: TGCGCCAGCAGCCAAGATCGCTTCGCGGGATCCCGACTACGGGAGCAGTACTTC
clone size: few
CDR3 length: 18
J gene: TRBJ2-7
V gene: TRBV4-3
D gene: .

CDR3 protein: CASSRGQAYEQYF
CDR3 DNA: TGTGCCAGCAGTAGGGGACAAGCCTACGAGCAGTACTTC
clone size: .
CDR3 length: 13
J gene: TRBJ2-7
V gene: TRBV27
D gene: .

CDR3 protein: CASSLGVTGHNSPLHF
CDR3 DNA: TGTGCCAGCAGCTTGGGGGTAACAGGGCATAATTCACCCCTCCACTTT
clone size: .
CDR3 length: 16
J gene: TRBJ1-6
V gene: TRBV5-5
D gene: .

CDR3 protein: CASSWGLAGKDTQYF
CDR3 DNA: TGTGCCAGCAGTTGGGGACTAGCGGGAAAAGATACGCAGTATTTT
clone size: .
CDR3 length: 15
J gene: TRBJ2-3
V gene: TRBV6-5
D gene: TRBD2

CDR3 protein: CASSKEAPDFYF
CDR3 DNA: TGTGCCAGCAGCAAAGAAGCCCCAGACTTCTACTTC
clone size: .
CDR3 length: 12
J gene: TRBJ2-7
V gene: TRBV7-2
D gene: .

CDR3 protein: CASSLQGRTEAFF
CDR3 DNA: TGTGCCAGCAGCTTACAGGGCCGGACTGAAGCTTTCTTT
clone size: .
CDR3 length: 13
J gene: TRBJ1-1
V gene: TRBV7-3
D gene: .

CDR3 protein: CATSRDRGLNTEAFF
CDR3 DNA: TGTGCCACCAGCAGGGACAGGGGATTGAACACTGAAGCTTTCTTT
clone size: .
CDR3 length: 15
J gene: TRBJ1-1
V gene: TRBV15
D gene: TRBD1

CDR3 protein: CASSSPEAGDGGYTF
CDR3 DNA: TGTGCCAGCAGTTCCCCTGAAGCTGGGGATGGCGGCTACACCTTC
clone size: .
CDR3 length: 15
J gene: TRBJ1-2
V gene: TRBV27
D gene: .